This T cell receptor beta chain was retrieved from a study of identical twins' blood T cells. General study findings and limits: Out-of-frame TCRbeta clonotypes reportedly had markedly more similar V usage in twins than unrelated donors.

This clonotype was detected only a few times. No antigen is known for it. TCR cDNA libraries were made from RNA using a previously described, modified protocol. Sample barcodes were added at both library ends during cDNA synthesis. TCRdb reanalysed the 5' RACE reads using MiXCR and keeps one entry per CDR3 protein. The sample lists 300,000 to 450,000 distinct CDR3 sequences; around 30% were seen once. Trimming at V came to 2 bases and at J to 3 bases, leaving 3 bases not matched to a gene. There are 14 residues in the CDR3. The germline V gene encodes CDR1 DFQATT and CDR2 SNEGSKA (reference sequence). Sequencing was carried out using PBMCs. This receptor was identified in a woman between 18 and 50 years old in good health. The chain carries TRBV20-1 and TRBJ1-1; 10 nucleotides line up with TRBD1. The chain's CDR3 is CSARRQGADTEAFF. The CDR3 DNA is TGCAGTGCTAGAAGACAGGGGGCGGACACTGAAGCTTTCTTT.